The clone carrying this T cell receptor (beta chain) has at least ten counts. The antigen remains undetermined. This record belongs to a study of shared clonotypes between healthy human individuals. Participating donors were healthy, HIV-negative adults free of recent acute infections or vaccinations. Replicate PCRs for sorted subsets used around 200 ng DNA; this equaled 30,000 to 35,000 T cell genomes. Some clones are missing from TCRdb's copy, which holds only in-frame ones; the method was immunoSEQ multiplex PCR. The profile covers 850,000 to 1,100,000 clones, with 77% appearing a single time and 0.7% to 0.95% taken by the ten largest. Losses at the gene ends were 3 bases for V and 10 bases for J; bases not matched to a gene: 6. Germline CDR1 reads KGHSH; CDR2 reads LQKENI. The CDR3 sequence is 14 residues long. Study conclusions and caveats: The study found lower generation probabilities in non-shared clonotypes than in those shared by all four donors. Shared across a few donors were roughly 4.7% of the naive CD4 clonotypes.

The rearrangement joins TRBV18 to TRBJ2-1; 10 nucleotides line up with TRBD2. The origin of this receptor is a young man in good health. Some clones in this sample may be carry-over from other donors' samples. Sequences were obtained from memory CD4+ T cells from PBMCs. The subset here: CD45RA-negative fraction. As DNA, the CDR3 is TGTGCCAGCTCACCGGGGACTAGCGCTAAGGAGCAGTTCTTC. Amino acid sequence: CASSPGTSAKEQFF.